These 30 T cell receptor beta chains were sequenced from one sample in a study of tumor and adjacent non-tumor tissue in lung cancer. The template was RNA from unsorted bulk tissue. The library came from three nested PCR rounds adapted from ARM-PCR protocols. In TCRdb, the multiplex PCR reads were re-called with MiXCR into one record per CDR3 protein. The sample shows 60,000 to 85,000 distinct CDR3 sequences, 73% of them seen only once. Input material: lung tumor tissue. The receptors derive from a man aged 60 to 69 with non-small cell lung cancer.

To note about this clonotype: Likely a read error: the CDR3 ends without its conserved phenylalanine or tryptophan. The DNA is left out, because the CDR3 cannot be placed on it with certainty; the CDR3 is given as TCRdb lists it. The chain joins TRBV10-2 to TRBJ2-7. Germline CDR1 reads WSHSY; CDR2 reads SAAADI. The CDR3 is 14 residues long, counting both termini. The CDR3 region is CASSDGGNPYEEYL.

The gene calls are TRBV10-2 and TRBJ2-7; tentatively, D is TRBD2 (6 bases). Germline V lookup: CDR1 WSHSY, CDR2 SAAADI. The CDR3 loop spans 14 amino acids. As DNA, the CDR3 is TGCATCAGCAGTGACGGAGGGAACCCTTACGAGCAGTACTTC. This sequence encodes CISSDGGNPYEQYF.

V is TRBV24-1 and J is TRBJ2-2; D is ambiguous. The CDR3 runs to 16 residues. The germline V gene encodes CDR1 KGHDR and CDR2 SFDVKD. Trimming pared 4 bases from V and 0 bases from J, leaving 11 bases between. CDR3 sequence: CATSDMETSNTGELFF. CDR3 nucleotides: TGTGCCACCAGTGACATGGAGACGTCGAACACCGGGGAGCTGTTTTTT.

Points on this clonotype: Likely a read error: the CDR3 ends without its conserved phenylalanine or tryptophan. The J gene is TRBJ1-6, the V gene TRBV6-5; possibly TRBD1 for D (5 bases). CDR3 length: 14 amino acids. Looked up from germline, CDR1 is MNHEY and CDR2 is SVGAGI. CDR3 nucleotide sequence: TGTGCCAGTAGTTACGGGGGACCGCATTCACCCCTCCACTAT. Translation gives CASSYGGPHSPLHY.

On this clonotype: The junction departs from the called germline gene at one end, perhaps through a read error. J is TRBJ2-1 and V is TRBV29-1; 8 bases fit TRBD1. Germline V gene lookup returns CDR1 SQVTM and CDR2 ANQGSEA. The CDR3 is 14 amino acids. CDR3 in DNA: TGTAGCGCGGATGGACAGGGAGTTAACAATGAGCAGTTCTTC. Translated: CSADGQGVNNEQFF.

This chain joins TRBV20-1 and TRBJ2-7; 8 nucleotides match TRBD1. Per the germline V gene, CDR1 is DFQATT and CDR2 is SNEGSKA (reference sequence). CDR3 length equals 14 residues. Germline trimming cut 6 bases from V and 9 bases from J; bases unmatched to any gene: 16. CDR3 bases: TGCAGTGCCAGGACAGGGACCTTCTCCTACAGGCAGTACTTC. Translating it yields CSARTGTFSYRQYF.

To note about this clonotype: A much bigger clone sits one base away, suggesting this may be a read error. The rearrangement joins TRBV5-5 to TRBJ2-5; D gene uncertain. This CDR3 region has 14 residues. Germline values: CDR1 SGHKS, CDR2 YYEKEE (reference sequence). The CDR3 DNA reads TGTGCCAGCAACTTGGTGCCGGGCCAGGAGACCCAGTACTTC. Its protein is CASNLVPGQETQYF.

Comment on this clonotype: One end of the junction is discordant with germline, which a read error may explain. This chain joins TRBV6-5 and TRBJ2-7, with 7 bases fitting TRBD2. Per the germline V gene, CDR1 is MNHEY and CDR2 is SVGAGI. The CDR3 length is 15 residues. The CDR3 coding sequence is TGTCTCAGCAGTTACTCGAGGCGGGAGACGGCCGAGCAGTGTTTC. It translates to CLSSYSRRETAEQCF.

As regards this clonotype: A single base separates this from a much larger clone, so it may be a read error. CDR3 DNA: TGCAGTGCTAGGGAGATAGGGGTGGAGACCCAGTACTTC. It yields the protein CSAREIGVETQYF. The chain joins TRBV20-1 to TRBJ2-5, with D maybe TRBD1 (5 bases). Trimming removed 3 bases at V and 5 bases at J, with 13 bases between. Germline lookup yields CDR1 DFQATT and CDR2 SNEGSKA (reference sequence). This CDR3 region has 13 residues.

The table lists this clonotype with a count of one. The chain is built from TRBV20-1 and TRBJ2-3; D call uncertain. The J call is in doubt because the DNA end fits TRBJ1-5 better. The CDR3 is made up of 11 amino acids. Germline V gene sequence: CDR1 DFQATT, CDR2 SNEGSKA (reference sequence). The CDR3 DNA follows: TGCAGTGCTAGTGACACAGATACGCAGCATTTT. Its translation is CSASDTDTQHF.

As concerns this clonotype: An end of the junction differs from the germline gene, which may be a read error. The chain combines TRBV5-4 with TRBJ2-3; TRBD2 might be the D (6 bases). There are 15 residues in the CDR3. The V gene's germline CDR1 is SGHNT and CDR2 YYREEE (reference sequence). The CDR3 nucleotides read TGTGCCAGCTGCGGGATTTGGGACGCCACAGATGCGCAGTATTTT. This encodes CASCGIWDATDAQYF.

Concerning this clonotype: One end of the junction does not line up with germline, which may come from a read error. The chain has TRBV20-1 and TRBJ1-1; the match to TRBD1 covers 7 bases. Germline loops: CDR1 DFQATT, CDR2 SNEGSKA (reference sequence). The CDR3 is made up of 14 amino acids. In DNA, the CDR3 is TGCAATGCTGTCTCCAGGGGGATGAACACTGAAGCTCTCTTT. Protein: CNAVSRGMNTEALF.

The chain employs TRBV6-1 and TRBJ1-5, with D perhaps matching TRBD1 (6 bases). Deletions cut 2 bases from V and 11 bases from J, with 16 bases between. The germline gives CDR1 MNHNS, CDR2 SASEGT. This CDR3 region has 14 residues. The CDR3 bases are TGTGCCAGCAGTGAAACAGGGCCTTGGGCAGCCCAGCATTTT. It codes for CASSETGPWAAQHF.

As for this clonotype: Germline is not matched at one junction end, which may reflect a read error. The chain couples TRBV6-1 to TRBJ1-5; D unresolved. This CDR3 region has 15 residues. The germline V gene encodes CDR1 MNHNS and CDR2 SASEGT. The CDR3 region is CASSELRHGSQPQHF. The CDR3 nucleotides are TGTGCCAGCAGTGAATTACGACATGGTTCTCAGCCTCAGCATTTC.

This clonotype was found once. This may arise from a read error, as a much more abundant clone is one base away. It is likely a read error, because the conserved phenylalanine at the end of the CDR3 is missing. The DNA is left out, because the CDR3 cannot be placed on it with certainty; the CDR3 is given as TCRdb lists it. The chain joins TRBV6-5 to TRBJ2-3; the table's D gene call, TRBD1, was not cross checked with the DNA. The CDR3 length is 12 residues, termini included. Germline V gene sequence: CDR1 MNHEY, CDR2 SVGAGI. The CDR3 region is CASSPQGGTQYS.

The chain couples TRBV20-1 to TRBJ2-5, with unresolved D. The CDR3 is 14 residues long. The germline V gene has CDR1 DFQATT and CDR2 SNEGSKA (reference sequence). The ends were cut back, 3 bases at V and 5 bases at J, with 16 bases in the middle. The CDR3 DNA follows: TGCAGTGCTAGCCTCGGTGACGAAACGGAGACCCAGTACTTC. It yields the protein CSASLGDETETQYF.

Comments on this clonotype: One end of the junction is discordant with germline, which a read error may explain. The gene calls are TRBV11-3 and TRBJ2-7; D tentatively fits TRBD1 or TRBD2 (5 bases each). The CDR3 loop spans 16 amino acids. Per the germline V gene, CDR1 is SGHNT and CDR2 is YENEEA. The CDR3, as DNA: TGTGCCAGCAGTTTAGGAATTGGGACGGGTAACTACGTGCAGTACTTC. As protein: CASSLGIGTGNYVQYF.

Concerning this clonotype itself: The junction departs from the called germline gene at one end, perhaps through a read error. The chain uses TRBV6-2 or TRBV6-3 and TRBJ2-1; TRBD2 matches at 7 bases. The length of the CDR3 is 14 residues. Germline CDR1 and CDR2: MNHEY and SVGEGT. The DNA of the CDR3 is TGTCCCAGCGGGGAGGGGTCGTCCTACAATGAGCAGTTCTTC. As protein: CPSGEGSSYNEQFF.

Details on this clonotype: Germline and junction disagree at one end, which may indicate a read error. The chain joins TRBV10-2 to TRBJ2-7, with D possibly being TRBD2 (6 bases). Germline CDR1 reads WSHSY; CDR2 reads SAAADI. There are 14 residues in the CDR3. The CDR3 bases are TGCGCCAACAGTGACGGAGGGAACCCTTACAAGCAGTACTTC. It yields the protein CANSDGGNPYKQYF.

Concerning this clonotype: One end of the junction varies from germline; a read error may be responsible. V is TRBV6-5 and J is TRBJ2-1; a weak D match, TRBD2 (5 bases). The germline V gene has CDR1 MNHEY and CDR2 SVGAGI. The CDR3 length is 15 residues. The CDR3 sequence is CTSSYSRRSGIEQFF. The CDR3 DNA reads TGTACCAGCAGTTACTCGAGGCGCAGCGGCATTGAGCAGTTCTTC.

A word on this clonotype: A read error is possible here, since a much larger clone lies one base away. V gene TRBV9 combines with J gene TRBJ2-7, with 8 bases fitting TRBD2. CDR1 and CDR2 (germline): SGDLS, YYNGEE. With V trimmed by 4 bases and J by 2 bases, 17 bases remained unmatched. The CDR3 is 18 amino acids. DNA of the CDR3: TGTGCCAGCAGCATAGACGTCCTGGGCGGGAGGTCGCCCTACGAGCAGTACTTC. It specifies CASSIDVLGGRSPYEQYF.

A few counts support this clonotype. This may stem from a read error, because a much larger clone lies one nucleotide away. The CDR3 reads CASSYTRTSSGNIIYF. CDR3 bases: TGTGCCAGCAGTTACACCCGGACTAGCTCTGGAAACATCATATATTTT. The V and J genes are TRBV6-5 and TRBJ1-3; D is unclear. The CDR3 loop spans 16 amino acids. Germline V CDR1 and CDR2: MNHEY, SVGAGI.

A remark on this clonotype: The CDR3 does not close with the conserved phenylalanine or tryptophan, likely indicating a read error. This chain joins TRBV5-4 and TRBJ2-3; 8 bases align to TRBD2. The germline gives CDR1 SGHNT, CDR2 YYREEE (reference sequence). The junction had 14 bases not matched to a gene; V was cut back by 4 bases and J by 7 bases. This CDR3 has 16 residues. The CDR3 region is CASSTIEREPGNTQYY. CDR3 in DNA: TGTGCCAGCAGCACTATCGAGCGGGAGCCGGGAAATACGCAGTATTAT.

Turning to this clonotype: A read error is possible here, since a much larger clone lies one base away. The chain employs TRBV5-1 and TRBJ2-6; a weak D match, TRBD2 (5 bases). The CDR3 spans 18 residues. The V gene's germline CDR1 is SGHRS and CDR2 YFSETQ. The CDR3 sequence: CASGLEANSHSGANVLTF. The CDR3 coding sequence is TGCGCCAGCGGCTTGGAGGCGAACAGTCACTCTGGGGCCAACGTCCTGACTTTC.

This chain joins TRBV6-1 and TRBJ2-7, with 11 bases that match TRBD1. The trim removed 9 bases at V and 3 bases at J, leaving 7 bases unmatched. Germline loops: CDR1 MNHNS, CDR2 SASEGT. CDR3 length equals 14 residues. The CDR3 loop is CARSIGTGGYEQYF. CDR3 DNA: TGTGCCAGAAGTATCGGGACAGGGGGCTACGAGCAGTACTTC.

A remark on this clonotype: The CDR3 does not end in the conserved phenylalanine or tryptophan, so this is likely a read error. The chain carries TRBV29-1 and TRBJ2-3; D is unresolved. V lost 8 bases and J lost 5, with 8 bases in between. Germline V gives CDR1 SQVTM, CDR2 ANQGSEA. The CDR3 runs to 10 residues. CDR3 in amino acids: CSCAGDTQYI. Written as DNA, the CDR3 is TGCAGCTGTGCTGGAGATACGCAGTATATT.

Comments on this clonotype: The junction shows a germline mismatch at one end, possibly a read error. The chain employs TRBV7-9 and TRBJ2-5, with D perhaps matching TRBD1 (6 bases). Germline loops: CDR1 SEHNR, CDR2 FQNEAQ (reference sequence). The CDR3 runs 14 residues. The CDR3 coding sequence is TGTGCCTGCAGCTTCGGACAGCCTCAAGAGACCCAGTACTTC. Translated: CACSFGQPQETQYF.

The CDR3 nucleotides read TGTGCCACCAGCACCAACACGGGAAATCAGCCCCAGCATTTT. This translates into CATSTNTGNQPQHF. The V gene is TRBV15, the J gene TRBJ1-5, with no clear D. V lost 4 bases to trimming and J lost 4 bases, with 11 bases between them. Germline CDR1 is LNHNV and CDR2 is YYDKDF (reference sequence). The CDR3 has 14 residues.

With regard to this clonotype: One end of the junction varies from germline; a read error may be responsible. The rearrangement uses TRBV6-1 and TRBJ1-5; D unclear. Germline V lookup: CDR1 MNHNS, CDR2 SASEGT. The CDR3 has 15 amino acids. The chain's CDR3 is CAGSVGLAGDQPQDF. Written as DNA, the CDR3 is TGTGCCGGCAGTGTAGGGCTGGCAGGCGACCAACCCCAGGATTTT.

For this clonotype: One end of the junction varies from germline; a read error may be responsible. V gene TRBV20-1 combines with J gene TRBJ1-5, with unresolved D. The germline CDR1 and CDR2 sequences are DFQATT and SNEGSKA (reference sequence). CDR3 size: 12 residues. The CDR3 region has the DNA TGCAATGCTAGAGCAGGCGATAAGCCCCAGCATTTT. Protein: CNARAGDKPQHF.